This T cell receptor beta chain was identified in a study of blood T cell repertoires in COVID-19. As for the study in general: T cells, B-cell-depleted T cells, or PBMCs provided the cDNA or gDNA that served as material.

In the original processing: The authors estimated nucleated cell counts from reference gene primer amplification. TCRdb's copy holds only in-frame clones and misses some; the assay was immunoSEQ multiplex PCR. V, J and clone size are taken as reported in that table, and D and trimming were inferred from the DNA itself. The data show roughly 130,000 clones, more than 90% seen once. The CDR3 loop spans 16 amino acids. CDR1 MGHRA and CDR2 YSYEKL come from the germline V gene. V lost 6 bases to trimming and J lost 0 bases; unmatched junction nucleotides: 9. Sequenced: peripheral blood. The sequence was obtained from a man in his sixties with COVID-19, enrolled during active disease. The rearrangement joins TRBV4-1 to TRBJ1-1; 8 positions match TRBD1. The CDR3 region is CASRLQGGRMNTEAFF. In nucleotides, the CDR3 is TGCGCCAGCAGACTACAGGGGGGGAGGATGAACACTGAAGCTTTCTTT.